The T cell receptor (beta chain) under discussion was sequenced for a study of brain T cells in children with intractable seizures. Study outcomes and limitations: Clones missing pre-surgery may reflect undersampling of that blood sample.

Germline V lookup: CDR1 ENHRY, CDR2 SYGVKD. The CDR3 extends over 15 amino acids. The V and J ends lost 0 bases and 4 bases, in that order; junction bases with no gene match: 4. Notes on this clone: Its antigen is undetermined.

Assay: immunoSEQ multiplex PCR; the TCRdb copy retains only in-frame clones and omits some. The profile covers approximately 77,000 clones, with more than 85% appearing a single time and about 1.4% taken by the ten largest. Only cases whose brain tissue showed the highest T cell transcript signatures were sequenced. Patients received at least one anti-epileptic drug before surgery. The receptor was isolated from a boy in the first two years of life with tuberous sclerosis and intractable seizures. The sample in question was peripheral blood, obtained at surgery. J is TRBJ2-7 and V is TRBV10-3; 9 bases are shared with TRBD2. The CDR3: CAISESGLASYEQYF. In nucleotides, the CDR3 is TGTGCCATCAGTGAGTCAGGACTAGCGTCGTACGAGCAGTACTTC.